The clone carrying this T cell receptor beta chain is medium-sized in the sample. Its antigen is not identified. This beta chain appears as a stray read in a library generated for alpha chains; its size is not informative. Germline V CDR1 and CDR2: MNHEY, SVGEGT. The CDR3 spans 16 residues. Trimming took off 5 bases at V and 11 bases at J, with 25 bases between the two ends. Stated time point: sample taken at primary tumor resection. 72 TRACERx patients with early, untreated non-small cell lung cancer donated samples. Whole RNA from tumor, nontumor lung or frozen PBMC was sequenced unsorted. Carried by each TCR cDNA molecule was a unique molecular identifier. TCRdb used MiXCR to reprocess the 5' RACE reads, holding one entry per CDR3 protein. This table holds about 6,900 distinct CDR3 sequences, roughly 12% found once. This specimen belongs to a study of spatial heterogeneity in lung cancer. Study-level points and caveats: In tumors, expanded intratumoral alpha and beta TCR counts tracked mutation counts. Approximate estimated coverage of tumor T cells amounted to less than 7.5% for alpha and about 13% for beta chains.

The material sequenced was lung tumor tissue, taken at surgery. The chain carries TRBV6-2 or TRBV6-3 and TRBJ2-1, with D maybe TRBD2 (5 bases). This TCR was recovered from a male donor with early-stage non-small cell lung cancer. For the CDR3, the DNA is TGTGCCAGCAGTCCCGGGGAGTTGGCGAGGGTCACGAAGCAGTTCTTC. Protein: CASSPGELARVTKQFF.